The 32 T cell receptor beta chains in this list originate from one sample, sequenced in a study of Graves' ophthalmopathy and Graves' hyperthyroidism. Amplifying from RNA transcripts, the study obtained TCR beta CDR3 regions. In the first round, RT-PCR was carried out with HTBI primers, and a multiplex PCR formed the second round. TCRdb re-called the multiplex PCR reads through MiXCR, storing one row per CDR3 protein. In the table there are hundreds of thousands of distinct CDR3 sequences, around 21% of which are singletons. The specimen sequenced was peripheral blood. Receptors originate from a young woman with stable Graves' hyperthyroidism.

The rearrangement joins TRBV30 to TRBJ1-1; 12 bases fit TRBD1. V gave up 6 bases and J gave up 5 bases; unmatched junction bases: 10. This CDR3 region has 15 residues. The germline CDR1 and CDR2 sequences are GTSNPN and SVGIG (reference sequence). The DNA for the CDR3 is TGTGCCTGCCTCCGGGACAGGGGGCCTGGGACTGAAGCTTTCTTT. It specifies CACLRDRGPGTEAFF. Based on the CDR3 plus reference TRBV30 and TRBJ1-1, the full variable domain is SQTIHQWPATLVQPVGSPLSLECTVEGTSNPNLYWYRQAAGRGLQLLFYSVGIGQISSEVPQNLSASRPQDRQFILSSKKLLLSDSGFYLCACLRDRGPGTEAFFGQGTRLTVV.

V and J are TRBV11-2 and TRBJ1-1; the D gene is possibly TRBD1 (5 bases). The CDR3 runs to 14 residues. The V gene lost 5 bases and the J gene lost 4 bases, with 14 bases spanning the gap. Germline loops: CDR1 SGHAT, CDR2 FQNNGV. The CDR3 here is CASSARVGGTEAFF. The CDR3 bases are TGTGCCAGCAGCGCCAGGGTTGGGGGCACTGAAGCTTTCTTT.

This clonotype was picked up many times. The V call is TRBV6-2 or TRBV6-3, the J call TRBJ2-7, with 7 bases lining up with TRBD2. J was trimmed by 3 bases and V by 2 bases; bases with no gene match: 4. CDR1 is MNHEY and CDR2 is SVGEGT in the germline V gene. CDR3 length: 14 amino acids. The CDR3 here is CASSYASGIYEQYF. In DNA, the CDR3 is TGTGCCAGCAGTTACGCCAGCGGGATCTACGAGCAGTACTTC.

This clonotype was observed a handful of times. This chain links TRBV19 with TRBJ1-5; 7 positions agree with TRBD1. The CDR3 extends over 15 amino acids. Trimming cost V 5 bases and J 0 bases; bases outside gene matches: 4. Germline CDR1 LNHDA, CDR2 SQIVND (reference sequence). CDR3 in amino acids: CASSYRGYSNQPQHF. CDR3 in DNA: TGTGCCAGTAGTTACAGGGGTTATAGCAATCAGCCCCAGCATTTT.

The V gene is TRBV7-9, the J gene TRBJ1-1; D unclear. V dropped 1 base and J dropped 10 bases, with 7 bases sitting between them. The germline gives CDR1 SEHNR, CDR2 FQNEAQ (reference sequence). The CDR3 covers 11 residues. For the CDR3, the DNA is TGTGCCAGCAGCTTAGAGGTGGTAGCTTTCTTT. Its protein is CASSLEVVAFF.

This clonotype was counted ten times or more. This chain joins TRBV27 and TRBJ2-7; 9 nucleotides line up with TRBD1. The CDR3 totals 16 residues. The V gene end was trimmed by 8 bases and the J gene end by 4 bases; junction bases not matched to a gene: 15. The germline V gene encodes CDR1 MNHEY and CDR2 SMNVEV (reference sequence). CDR3 in amino acids: CASRRTGVGTVYEQYF. CDR3 DNA: TGTGCCAGCCGGAGGACAGGGGTAGGTACGGTATACGAGCAGTACTTC.

This clonotype was detected only a few times. The chain combines TRBV4-3 with TRBJ1-2, with D possibly TRBD1 on 6 matching bases. Germline loops: CDR1 LGHNA, CDR2 YSLEER. This CDR3 comprises 14 residues. The V end lost 0 bases, the J end lost 7 bases, and 12 bases lay between the germline ends. CDR3 DNA sequence: TGCGCCAGCAGCCAAGATCGAGGGGGGCGTGGCTACACCTTC. It specifies CASSQDRGGRGYTF.

This clonotype has a count of ten or more. The V and J genes are TRBV20-1 and TRBJ1-6; 8 nucleotides align to TRBD1. This CDR3 contains 15 residues. Germline V CDR1 and CDR2: DFQATT, SNEGSKA (reference sequence). V dropped 6 bases and J dropped 5; count of bases not matched to a gene: 9. The CDR3 spells CSAPTGQADNSPLHF. Here the CDR3 DNA reads TGCAGTGCCCCTACGGGACAGGCCGATAATTCACCCCTCCACTTT.

This clonotype has a count of ten or more. This chain uses TRBV29-1 with TRBJ2-7, with TRBD2 matching over 7 bases. V lost 4 bases to trimming and J lost 4 bases; unmatched junction nucleotides: 7. CDR3 length: 13 amino acids. CDR1 and CDR2 (germline): SQVTM, ANQGSEA. The CDR3 sequence: CSVGSGDLYEQYF. The CDR3 bases are TGCAGCGTTGGCAGCGGGGATCTGTACGAGCAGTACTTC.

There are many counts of this clonotype. This chain uses TRBV6-5 with TRBJ2-7; D might be TRBD1 (5 bases). The CDR3 is 13 residues long. In germline, CDR1 is MNHEY, CDR2 SVGAGI. Trimming removed 4 bases from V and 2 bases from J, with 9 bases in between. This chain's CDR3 is CASSFDRTYEQYF. The CDR3 DNA is TGTGCCAGCAGTTTCGACAGAACCTACGAGCAGTACTTC.

The table lists this clonotype with a few counts. A much more abundant neighbour one base away suggests this may be a read error. The genes are TRBV11-2 and TRBJ2-5; 9 positions match TRBD2. The germline V gene encodes CDR1 SGHAT and CDR2 FQNNGV. CDR3 size: 18 residues. Losses at the gene ends were 0 bases for V and 7 bases for J; bases not matched to a gene: 15. The CDR3 spells CASSLDIAGGPSEGTQYF. CDR3 DNA: TGTGCCAGCAGCTTAGATATTGCGGGAGGGCCGAGCGAGGGGACCCAGTACTTC.

This clonotype was seen only a few times. The chain carries TRBV30 and TRBJ1-2, with a tentative D call TRBD1 (5 bases). Germline CDR1 is GTSNPN and CDR2 is SVGIG (reference sequence). V lost 5 bases and J lost 4, with 11 bases in between. The CDR3 runs to 12 residues. CDR3 amino acids: CAWARDRYGYTF. CDR3 DNA: TGTGCCTGGGCCAGGGACCGCTATGGCTACACCTTC.

This clonotype was seen repeatedly, ten times or more. The chain employs TRBV6-1 and TRBJ2-7, with D unclear. The ends were cut back, 3 bases at V and 3 bases at J, with 18 bases in the middle. Germline V gene lookup returns CDR1 MNHNS and CDR2 SASEGT. The CDR3 is 16 residues long. CDR3 sequence (DNA): TGTGCCAGCAGTGAGAAGTGGGGTGGGGAAAACTACGAGCAGTACTTC. This gives the protein CASSEKWGGENYEQYF.

J is TRBJ2-5 and V is TRBV19, with D perhaps matching TRBD1 or TRBD2 (5 bases each). Germline CDR1 and CDR2: LNHDA and SQIVND (reference sequence). This CDR3 contains 14 residues. V lost 9 bases and J 6 bases, leaving 20 bases between the germline ends. CDR3 residues: CASTRGDQPKTQYF. CDR3 in DNA: TGTGCCAGCACGAGAGGGGACCAGCCCAAGACCCAGTACTTC.

J is TRBJ2-7 and V is TRBV28; 10 bases agree with TRBD1. This CDR3 has 15 amino acids. The ends lost 2 bases at V and 5 bases at J; junction bases unmatched: 6. Germline CDR1 is MDHEN and CDR2 is SYDVKM. CDR3 amino acids: CASSLQDRGFNEQYF. CDR3 nucleotides: TGTGCCAGCAGTTTACAGGACAGGGGGTTCAACGAGCAGTACTTC.

Many counts were recorded for this clonotype. The genes are TRBV11-2 and TRBJ2-2, with D uncertain. CDR1 and CDR2 (germline): SGHAT, FQNNGV. The germline V and J ends were trimmed by 4 bases and 7 bases, with 10 bases remaining between them. The CDR3 contains 13 residues. The CDR3 DNA reads as TGTGCCAGCAGCTCTACCCCTCTCGGGGAGCTGTTTTTT. Protein product: CASSSTPLGELFF.

The sample holds many counts of this clonotype. The chain carries TRBV11-1 and TRBJ2-5; 10 nucleotides align to TRBD2. Germline V CDR1 and CDR2: SGHAT, FQDESV (reference sequence). There are 17 residues in the CDR3. The V segment lost 1 base and the J segment 4 bases; nucleotides outside the gene matches: 9. This chain's CDR3 is CASSLGILAGVGETQYF. DNA of the CDR3: TGTGCCAGCAGCTTAGGAATTCTAGCGGGAGTTGGAGAGACCCAGTACTTC.

This clonotype came up many times. The chain combines TRBV20-1 with TRBJ1-6; the D gene is possibly TRBD1 (5 bases). Germline CDR1 and CDR2: DFQATT and SNEGSKA (reference sequence). The CDR3 covers 13 residues. V lost 5 bases and J lost 5, with 10 bases in between. CDR3 region: CSADRQNNSPLHF. The CDR3 DNA sequence: TGCAGTGCTGACCGACAGAATAATTCACCCCTCCACTTT.

This clonotype was observed many times. The chain joins TRBV29-1 to TRBJ2-7, with D unclear. Germline CDR1 SQVTM, CDR2 ANQGSEA. The CDR3 extends over 12 amino acids. Trimming took off 4 bases at V and 3 bases at J, with 10 bases between the two ends. The CDR3 loop is CSVGVRYYEQYF. The CDR3 region has the DNA TGCAGCGTTGGGGTCCGATACTACGAGCAGTACTTC.

This clonotype was seen ten or more times. The chain employs TRBV27 and TRBJ1-1; the D gene is possibly TRBD1 (6 bases). Germline loops: CDR1 MNHEY, CDR2 SMNVEV (reference sequence). This CDR3 comprises 13 residues. V was trimmed by 5 bases and J by 10 bases, leaving 17 bases between them. The CDR3 is CASSLDSQGRAFF. CDR3 nucleotides: TGTGCCAGCAGTCTTGATTCGCAGGGGAGAGCTTTCTTT.

This clonotype was seen repeatedly, ten times or more. The chain joins TRBV27 to TRBJ2-5, with unresolved D. Germline lookup yields CDR1 MNHEY and CDR2 SMNVEV (reference sequence). The CDR3 has 14 residues. Deletions cut 1 base from V and 4 bases from J, with 10 bases between. Written as DNA, the CDR3 is TGTGCCAGCAGTTTATATAACCGGGCAGAGACCCAGTACTTC. Translation: CASSLYNRAETQYF.

This clonotype was found many times. This chain joins TRBV7-8 and TRBJ1-5, with D uncertain. The germline V and J ends were trimmed by 5 bases and 0 bases, with 5 bases remaining between them. The CDR3 length is 13 residues. The germline gives CDR1 SGHVS, CDR2 FQNEAQ. CDR3 protein: CASSKHSNQPQHF. CDR3 bases: TGTGCCAGCAGCAAACATAGCAATCAGCCCCAGCATTTT. Supplemented by reference TRBV7-8 and TRBJ1-5, the full variable domain reads GAGVSQSPRYKVAKRGQDVALRCDPISGHVSLFWYQQALGQGPEFLTYFQNEAQLDKSGLPSDRFFAERPEGSVSTLKIQRTQQEDSAVYLCASSKHSNQPQHFGDGTRLSIL.

This clonotype was recorded at least ten times. V gene TRBV6-1 combines with J gene TRBJ1-1; TRBD1 is a possible D gene (5 bases). Germline V gene lookup returns CDR1 MNHNS and CDR2 SASEGT. This CDR3 comprises 14 residues. Trimming stripped 6 bases from V and 2 bases from J, with 13 bases between. CDR3 sequence reads: CASSFLQANTEAFF. The CDR3 bases are TGTGCCAGCAGCTTCCTACAGGCAAACACTGAAGCTTTCTTT.

The chain carries TRBV5-1 and TRBJ2-6; D is uncertain. Germline V lookup: CDR1 SGHRS, CDR2 YFSETQ. Trimming shortened V by 2 bases and J by 2 bases, and 29 bases separated the two germline ends. The CDR3 runs to 22 residues. The CDR3 DNA reads as TGCGCCAGCAGCTTTTTTAGGGCTGCTACTTCGCTTCCGATCCCTGGGGCCAACGTCCTGACTTTC. As protein: CASSFFRAATSLPIPGANVLTF.

Concerning this clonotype itself: The missing conserved phenylalanine or tryptophan at the end of this CDR3 makes a read error likely. This chain joins TRBV11-2 and TRBJ2-5; 7 nucleotides agree with TRBD2. This CDR3 is 10 amino acids long. Trimming removed 11 bases from V and 9 bases from J; junction bases left unmatched: 6. Looked up from germline, CDR1 is SGHAT and CDR2 is FQNNGV. The DNA for the CDR3 is TGTGCCTCGGCGGGGGAGTCCCAGTACTAC. Its protein is CASAGESQYY.

V is TRBV7-3 and J is TRBJ2-5; 10 bases align to TRBD2. The V gene end was trimmed by 4 bases and the J gene end by 6 bases; junction bases not matched to a gene: 8. This CDR3 is 15 amino acids long. Germline-derived CDR1 and CDR2 are SGHTA and FQGTGA. CDR3 sequence (DNA): TGTGCCAGCAGCTCCCAAGCGGGGGGGCAGAAGACCCAGTACTTC. Encoded protein: CASSSQAGGQKTQYF.

This clonotype showed up many times. The V call is TRBV20-1, the J call TRBJ1-6, with 7 bases matching TRBD1. J was trimmed by 8 bases and V by 4 bases; bases with no gene match: 11. The CDR3 sequence is 15 residues long. The germline V gene encodes CDR1 DFQATT and CDR2 SNEGSKA (reference sequence). Here the CDR3 DNA reads TGCAGTGCTACAGACCGACAGGGTTGGGATTCACCCCTCCACTTT. It is translated as CSATDRQGWDSPLHF.

The chain has TRBV12-3 or TRBV12-4 and TRBJ1-1, with D uncertain. The CDR3 totals 15 residues. V lost 1 base to trimming and J lost 4 bases, with 13 bases between them. The CDR3 region has the DNA TGTGCCAGCAGTTTAGAGGCCGGTTCCGGCACTGAAGCTTTCTTT. It translates to CASSLEAGSGTEAFF.

This clonotype was detected only a few times. The chain couples TRBV5-4 to TRBJ2-5, with D possibly TRBD1 on 6 matching bases. The length of the CDR3 is 14 residues. Germline CDR1 reads SGHNT; CDR2 reads YYREEE (reference sequence). V lost 4 bases to trimming and J lost 7 bases, with 17 bases between them. CDR3 nucleotides: TGTGCCAGCAGCGGAACAGGGTCGCTTGGGACCCAGTACTTC. Its translation: CASSGTGSLGTQYF.

This clonotype was seen only a few times. The chain employs TRBV18 and TRBJ2-7; D is uncertain. Trimming left V 2 bases short and J 2 bases short, with 10 bases between. CDR1 KGHSH and CDR2 LQKENI come from the germline V gene. This CDR3 is built from 14 residues. The CDR3 bases are TGTGCCAGCTCACCAATGAAAATCCCCTACGAGCAGTACTTC. It is translated as CASSPMKIPYEQYF.

The table lists this clonotype with many counts. The rearrangement links TRBV2 to TRBJ1-2; D is undetermined. From germline, CDR1 is SNHLY and CDR2 FYNNEI. The CDR3 is made up of 14 amino acids. V gave up 4 bases and J gave up 0 bases, with 9 bases separating them. CDR3 sequence reads: CASSAWMANYGYTF. CDR3 DNA sequence: TGTGCCAGCAGTGCGTGGATGGCTAACTATGGCTACACCTTC.

In its sample, this clonotype was seen once. This chain uses TRBV12-3 or TRBV12-4 with TRBJ2-5; possibly TRBD1 for D (5 bases). V dropped 6 bases and J dropped 5 bases, with 16 bases sitting between them. CDR3 length: 14 residues. The CDR3 sequence: CASSSQGHGETQYF. The CDR3 nucleotides are TGTGCCAGCAGCTCCCAGGGTCATGGCGAGACCCAGTACTTC.